The rows below give T cell receptor beta chains drawn from one sample of a study of T cells in Graves' hyperthyroidism and ophthalmopathy. One entry per CDR3 protein results from TCRdb running MiXCR on the multiplex PCR reads. Here the sample spans 350,000 to 400,000 distinct CDR3 sequences, about a fifth being singletons. The specimen sequenced was blood. Source of these receptors: a woman aged 18-29 years with Graves' hyperthyroidism. Both conserved end residues are part of each CDR3. A D gene is named only where the DNA matches it firmly. A clone size is listed for some rows: how often the clone was seen (once, few, many), or a class if it is expanded.

clone size	V gene	J gene	D gene	CDR3 protein	CDR3 DNA
NA	TRBV6-5	TRBJ2-7	TRBD2	CASSSQKTSGASKYF	TGTGCCAGCAGTTCTCAGAAGACTAGCGGGGCTTCGAAGTACTTC
NA	TRBV6-4	TRBJ2-1	TRBD1	CASSDSTGGNEQFF	TGTGCCAGCAGTGACTCGACAGGGGGCAATGAGCAGTTCTTC
many	TRBV10-3	TRBJ1-5	TRBD1	CAISAGQGNQPQHF	TGTGCCATCAGTGCGGGACAGGGCAATCAGCCCCAGCATTTT
many	TRBV10-3	TRBJ1-5	NA	CAISEPDKGNQPQHF	TGTGCCATCAGTGAACCGGACAAGGGCAATCAGCCCCAGCATTTT
few	TRBV27	TRBJ2-2	NA	CASSRLSTNTGELCF	TGTGCCAGCAGTCGACTATCGACGAACACCGGGGAGCTGTGTTTT
NA	TRBV19	TRBJ2-2	NA	CASREEEWAFDNTGELFF	TGTGCCAGTAGGGAGGAGGAGTGGGCTTTCGACAACACCGGGGAGCTGTTTTTT
many	TRBV3-1	TRBJ1-2	NA	CASSQALGGGYTF	TGTGCCAGCAGCCAAGCCCTGGGGGGTGGCTACACCTTC
many	TRBV29-1	TRBJ2-5	TRBD1	CSVADRGSQETQYF	TGCAGCGTAGCGGACAGGGGGAGCCAAGAGACCCAGTACTTC
many	TRBV9	TRBJ2-7	TRBD1	CASSPSTGSYEQYF	TGTGCCAGCAGCCCCTCGACAGGGTCCTACGAGCAGTACTTC
many	TRBV11-2	TRBJ1-2	NA	CASRQVLSSGYTF	TGTGCCAGCAGACAGGTCCTTTCGTCTGGCTACACCTTC
many	TRBV5-1	TRBJ2-7	NA	CASSLGGGQSYEQYF	TGCGCCAGCAGCCTAGGAGGGGGGCAATCCTACGAGCAGTACTTC
many	TRBV5-1	TRBJ2-7	NA	CATATGYGYEQYF	TGCGCCACCGCGACAGGTTACGGCTACGAGCAGTACTTC
NA	TRBV6-1	TRBJ2-5	NA	CASSRLGEETQYF	TGTGCCAGCAGTAGACTAGGAGAAGAGACCCAGTACTTC
many	TRBV7-8	TRBJ1-1	NA	CASSPLQGIPNTEAFF	TGTGCCAGCAGCCCCCTTCAGGGAATTCCCAACACTGAAGCTTTCTTT
NA	TRBV7-9	TRBJ2-6	NA	CASSLVRGGANVLTF	TGTGCCAGCAGCTTAGTACGAGGTGGGGCCAACGTCCTGACTTTC
NA	TRBV6-5	TRBJ1-5	NA	CASSYSSGGNQPQHF	TGTGCCAGCAGTTACTCGAGCGGGGGCAATCAGCCCCAGCATTTT
NA	TRBV6-1	TRBJ1-2	NA	CASSEETLWTF	TGTGCCAGCAGTGAAGAAACCCTCTGGACCTTC
many	TRBV6-1	TRBJ2-5	NA	CASIRETQYF	TGTGCCAGCATTAGAGAGACCCAGTACTTC
many	TRBV4-2	TRBJ2-1	NA	CASSNRLGNEQFF	TGTGCCAGCAGCAATCGACTAGGCAATGAGCAGTTCTTC
many	TRBV2	TRBJ1-4	NA	CASRKLQGPNEKLFF	TGTGCCAGCAGAAAACTACAGGGACCTAATGAAAAACTGTTTTTT
NA	TRBV28	TRBJ2-4	NA	CASNSQWGEIAKNIQYF	TGTGCCAGCAACTCACAGTGGGGGGAGATAGCCAAAAACATTCAGTACTTC
many	TRBV12-3/TRBV12-4	TRBJ1-5	NA	CASSLPGLGQPQHF	TGTGCCAGCAGTCTTCCGGGTTTAGGTCAGCCCCAGCATTTT
many	TRBV5-5	TRBJ2-7	NA	CASSLEQGPTYEQYF	TGTGCCAGCAGCTTGGAACAGGGCCCTACCTACGAGCAGTACTTC
many	TRBV28	TRBJ2-7	TRBD2	CASRTGGQHEQYF	TGTGCCAGCCGGACGGGGGGGCAACACGAGCAGTACTTC
many	TRBV7-9	TRBJ2-7	NA	CASSARGGANYEQYF	TGTGCCAGCAGCGCCAGGGGGGGAGCCAACTACGAGCAGTACTTC
many	TRBV12-3/TRBV12-4	TRBJ1-5	NA	CASSPRSRGGPQPQHF	TGTGCCAGCAGTCCACGCTCCAGGGGAGGTCCTCAGCCCCAGCATTTT
NA	TRBV6-1	TRBJ1-5	NA	CASSGQTRSNQPQHF	TGTGCCAGCAGTGGACAGACAAGGAGCAATCAGCCCCAGCATTTT
NA	TRBV6-1	TRBJ1-1	TRBD1	CASRPVGQVTEAFF	TGTGCCAGCAGGCCGGTGGGACAGGTGACTGAAGCTTTCTTT
few	TRBV20-1	TRBJ2-3	TRBD2	CSAPEAGSNTDTQYF	TGCAGTGCCCCGGAAGCGGGATCTAACACAGATACGCAGTATTTT
many	TRBV6-5	TRBJ2-2	TRBD2	CASSYLTGLAGGELFF	TGTGCCAGCAGTTACCTCACCGGACTAGCTGGCGGGGAGCTGTTTTTT
NA	TRBV27	TRBJ2-5	TRBD2	CASSLRSWGGLETQYF	TGTGCCAGCAGTTTAAGATCTTGGGGAGGGCTGGAGACCCAGTACTTC